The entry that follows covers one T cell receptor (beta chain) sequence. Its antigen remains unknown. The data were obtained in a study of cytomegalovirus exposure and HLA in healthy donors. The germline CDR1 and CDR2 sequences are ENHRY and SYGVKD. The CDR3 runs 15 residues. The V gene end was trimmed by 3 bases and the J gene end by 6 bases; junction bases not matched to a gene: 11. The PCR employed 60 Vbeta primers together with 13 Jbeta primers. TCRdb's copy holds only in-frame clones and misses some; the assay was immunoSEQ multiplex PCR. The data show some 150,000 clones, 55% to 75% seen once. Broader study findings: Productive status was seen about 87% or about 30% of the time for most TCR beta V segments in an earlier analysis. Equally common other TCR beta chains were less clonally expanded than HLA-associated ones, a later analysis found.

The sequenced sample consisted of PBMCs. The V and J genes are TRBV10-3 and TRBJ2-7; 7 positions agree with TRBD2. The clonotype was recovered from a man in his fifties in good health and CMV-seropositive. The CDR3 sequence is CAISDSGRGPSEQYF. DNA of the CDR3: TGTGCCATCAGTGATAGTGGGAGGGGCCCCTCCGAGCAGTACTTC.